The 25 T cell receptor beta chains below come from one sample, sequenced in a study of blood T cell repertoires in COVID-19. The data were produced by immunoSEQ multiplex PCR, yet TCRdb's version contains in-frame clones alone and is incomplete. The data hold under 95,000 clones, with around 82% observed a single time. The sample was peripheral blood. Receptors were obtained from a woman of 80 years or more with acute or convalescent COVID-19.

The V call is TRBV9, the J call TRBJ2-5; the match to TRBD2 covers 11 bases. V was clipped by 1 base and J by 2 bases; unmatched bases: 4. The germline CDR1 and CDR2 sequences are SGDLS and YYNGEE. This CDR3 is built from 16 residues. As DNA, the CDR3 is TGTGCCAGCAGCGTATCGGGACTAGCGGAACAAGAGACCCAGTACTTC. It is translated as CASSVSGLAEQETQYF.

The J gene is TRBJ2-3, the V gene TRBV19; 11 nucleotides match TRBD2. Germline V lookup: CDR1 LNHDA, CDR2 SQIVND (reference sequence). The CDR3 runs to 16 residues. V trimming: 3 bases; J trimming: 0 bases; junction bases outside the gene matches: 2. CDR3 coding DNA: TGTGCCAGTAGTATCTTAGCGGGGGGGAGCACAGATACGCAGTATTTT. It codes for CASSILAGGSTDTQYF. Full variable domain (outside the CDR3, taken from reference TRBV19 and TRBJ2-3): DGGITQSPKYLFRKEGQNVTLSCEQNLNHDAMYWYRQDPGQGLRLIYYSQIVNDFQKGDIAEGYSVSREKKESFPLTVTSAQKNPTAFYLCASSILAGGSTDTQYFGPGTRLTVL.

The chain joins TRBV18 to TRBJ1-1; the match to TRBD1 covers 7 bases. This CDR3 has 15 residues. V trimming: 1 base; J trimming: 1 base; junction bases outside the gene matches: 3. CDR1 and CDR2 (germline): KGHSH, LQKENI. This chain's CDR3 is CASSPLQGTNTEAFF. The CDR3 nucleotides read TGTGCCAGCTCACCACTACAGGGGACGAACACTGAAGCTTTCTTT.

J is TRBJ1-1 and V is TRBV3-1 (or the pseudogene TRBV3-2); a possible D gene is TRBD1 (6 bases). The CDR3 has 14 residues. The V gene lost 2 bases and the J gene lost 1 base, with 8 bases spanning the gap. The V gene's germline CDR1 is LGHDT and CDR2 YNNKEL (reference sequence). CDR3 loop: CASSQTGRNTEAFF. CDR3 DNA: TGTGCCAGCAGCCAAACAGGGCGGAACACTGAAGCTTTCTTT.

The chain joins TRBV6-5 to TRBJ1-5; D is undetermined. This CDR3 comprises 13 residues. Trimming removed 6 bases at V and 0 bases at J, with 6 bases between. Germline V gene sequence: CDR1 MNHEY, CDR2 SVGAGI. CDR3 in amino acids: CASRENSNQPQHF. In DNA, the CDR3 is TGTGCCAGCAGAGAGAATAGCAATCAGCCCCAGCATTTT.

This clone was seen a few times. CDR3 bases: TGTGCCAGCAGCTTGAGAGGGTGGGGTGAGCAGTTCTTC. Residues: CASSLRGWGEQFF. The chain has TRBV11-3 and TRBJ2-1; possible D gene TRBD2, 5 bases. V lost 3 bases and J 9 bases, leaving 12 bases between the germline ends. The germline V gene encodes CDR1 SGHNT and CDR2 YENEEA. The CDR3 runs 13 residues.

The chain is built from TRBV5-6 and TRBJ2-1; tentatively, D is TRBD1 (6 bases). Germline values: CDR1 SGHDT, CDR2 YYEEEE. Trimming removed 3 bases at V and 6 bases at J, with 22 bases between. The CDR3 totals 17 residues. CDR3 sequence: CASSSAMVRGLGNEQFF. CDR3 nucleotide sequence: TGTGCCAGCAGCTCGGCGATGGTCAGGGGCTTGGGCAATGAGCAGTTCTTC.

V and J are TRBV2 and TRBJ1-1, with D possibly TRBD1 on 5 matching bases. Per the germline V gene, CDR1 is SNHLY and CDR2 is FYNNEI. V was clipped by 8 bases and J by 1 base, with 20 bases between them. CDR3 size: 16 residues. As DNA, the CDR3 is TGTGCCAGCGTGGGAGGAACAGGCCATCAGAACACTGAAGCTTTCTTT. Protein sequence: CASVGGTGHQNTEAFF.

The chain employs TRBV7-9 and TRBJ1-5; 11 bases line up with TRBD1. The CDR3 is 17 residues long. Germline CDR1 reads SEHNR; CDR2 reads FQNEAQ (reference sequence). The V segment lost 5 bases and the J segment 5 bases; nucleotides outside the gene matches: 11. The CDR3 sequence: CASSQAADRGPDQPQHF. In nucleotides, the CDR3 is TGTGCCAGCAGCCAAGCCGCGGACAGGGGGCCGGATCAGCCCCAGCATTTT.

The gene calls are TRBV5-4 and TRBJ2-7; TRBD1 aligns across 8 bases. Germline CDR1 reads SGHNT; CDR2 reads YYREEE (reference sequence). The junction had 4 bases not matched to a gene; V was cut back by 0 bases and J by 5 bases. The CDR3 spans 14 residues. CDR3 residues: CASSLDQGANEQYF. The CDR3 bases are TGTGCCAGCAGCTTGGACCAGGGGGCCAACGAGCAGTACTTC.

J is TRBJ2-3 and V is TRBV5-1; 7 bases align to TRBD2. There are 15 residues in the CDR3. The V segment lost 1 base and the J segment 0 bases; nucleotides outside the gene matches: 2. CDR1 is SGHRS, CDR2 YFSETQ, per germline. This CDR3 reads CASSLTRESTDTQYF. In DNA form, the CDR3 reads TGCGCCAGCAGCTTGACGCGGGAGAGCACAGATACGCAGTATTTT. Full variable domain (rest looked up from reference TRBV5-1 and TRBJ2-3): KAGVTQTPRYLIKTRGQQVTLSCSPISGHRSVSWYQQTPGQGLQFLFEYFSETQRNKGNFPGRFSGRQFSNSRSEMNVSTLELGDSALYLCASSLTRESTDTQYFGPGTRLTVL.

V usage is TRBV6-1 and J usage is TRBJ2-7; D is perhaps TRBD2 (8 bases). CDR1 and CDR2 from the germline V gene are MNHNS and SASEGT. The V end was cut by 6 bases, the J end by 2 bases, with 17 bases between. This CDR3 has 15 amino acids. In DNA, the CDR3 is TGTGCCAGCAGCGGGAGGGACAGCGGTACCTACGAGCAGTACTTC. It is translated as CASSGRDSGTYEQYF.

The V gene is TRBV24-1, the J gene TRBJ1-1; D gene unclear. The CDR3 sequence is 11 residues long. The germline V and J ends were trimmed by 0 bases and 7 bases, with 2 bases remaining between them. Germline V gene lookup returns CDR1 KGHDR and CDR2 SFDVKD. CDR3 sequence: CATSDLREAFF. CDR3 in DNA: TGTGCCACCAGTGATTTGCGTGAAGCTTTCTTT.

The chain couples TRBV9 to TRBJ2-5; weak D call: TRBD1 (6 bases). The CDR3 runs to 19 residues. Trimming removed 2 bases from V and 2 bases from J, with 25 bases in between. Germline assignment: CDR1 SGDLS and CDR2 YYNGEE. The CDR3 is CASSVAGDRQRGAQETQYF. The DNA of the CDR3 is TGTGCCAGCAGCGTTGCAGGGGACCGACAGAGGGGAGCTCAAGAGACCCAGTACTTC.

The J gene is TRBJ2-7, the V gene TRBV15; a possible D gene is TRBD2 (6 bases). Trimming pared 1 base from V and 4 bases from J, leaving 14 bases between. Germline loops: CDR1 LNHNV, CDR2 YYDKDF (reference sequence). The length of the CDR3 is 15 residues. CDR3 amino acids: CATSRVEGLKYEQYF. For the CDR3, the DNA is TGTGCCACCAGCAGAGTGGAGGGGCTTAAATACGAGCAGTACTTC.

The chain recombines TRBV9 with TRBJ1-6; D is undetermined. This CDR3 region has 13 residues. Germline-derived CDR1 and CDR2 are SGDLS and YYNGEE. The V end was cut by 0 bases, the J end by 7 bases, with 5 bases between. The CDR3 nucleotides read TGTGCCAGCAGCGTAGTCCTAAATTCACCCCTCCACTTT. It encodes CASSVVLNSPLHF.

V is TRBV9 and J is TRBJ1-1; unclear D gene. The CDR3 spans 14 residues. Germline assignment: CDR1 SGDLS and CDR2 YYNGEE. Trimming took 0 bases from V and 0 from J, leaving 6 bases between them. CDR3 DNA: TGTGCCAGCAGCGTAGGGCAGATGAACACTGAAGCTTTCTTT. Translated: CASSVGQMNTEAFF.

The chain is built from TRBV5-1 and TRBJ2-1, with D perhaps TRBD1 (5 bases). The CDR3 loop spans 15 amino acids. Germline V gives CDR1 SGHRS, CDR2 YFSETQ. Trimming took off 1 base at V and 8 bases at J, with 16 bases between the two ends. The CDR3 nucleotides are TGCGCCAGCAGCTTGAGTAAAGGGGTCACGTATGAGCAGTTCTTC. Its protein product is CASSLSKGVTYEQFF.

The V gene is TRBV5-1, the J gene TRBJ2-5; D is perhaps TRBD1 (6 bases). The germline V gene has CDR1 SGHRS and CDR2 YFSETQ. V was trimmed by 4 bases and J by 2 bases, leaving 15 bases between them. The CDR3 has 15 amino acids. The CDR3 reads CASSLRGAVQETQYF. As DNA, the CDR3 is TGCGCCAGCAGCCTCAGGGGAGCGGTACAAGAGACCCAGTACTTC. The variable domain in full, with the rest retrieved from reference TRBV5-1 and TRBJ2-5, is KAGVTQTPRYLIKTRGQQVTLSCSPISGHRSVSWYQQTPGQGLQFLFEYFSETQRNKGNFPGRFSGRQFSNSRSEMNVSTLELGDSALYLCASSLRGAVQETQYFGPGTRLLVL.

V and J are TRBV9 and TRBJ2-2; D uncertain. The germline V gene encodes CDR1 SGDLS and CDR2 YYNGEE. CDR3 length: 15 amino acids. Trimming took off 6 bases at V and 5 bases at J, with 17 bases between the two ends. DNA of the CDR3: TGTGCCAGCACCCTTGGGCCCCTTCAGACCGGGGAGCTGTTTTTT. Translating it yields CASTLGPLQTGELFF.

The V call is TRBV24-1, the J call TRBJ1-5, with D maybe TRBD1 (5 bases). Germline CDR1 KGHDR, CDR2 SFDVKD. This CDR3 comprises 14 residues. V was clipped by 9 bases and J by 0 bases, with 11 bases between them. CDR3 region: CATSAGNSNQPQHF. In nucleotides, the CDR3 is TGTGCCACCTCCGCAGGGAATAGCAATCAGCCCCAGCATTTT.

The chain is built from TRBV3-1 (or the pseudogene TRBV3-2) and TRBJ2-7; D gene unclear. V lost 1 base to trimming and J lost 0 bases, with 22 bases between them. The length of the CDR3 is 19 residues. The V gene's germline CDR1 is LGHDT and CDR2 YNNKEL (reference sequence). The CDR3 region has the DNA TGTGCCAGCAGCCAAGTTTTCCCTCGGGTAGGTTCCAGCTCCTACGAGCAGTACTTC. It is translated as CASSQVFPRVGSSSYEQYF.

The chain links TRBV5-1 to TRBJ1-2, with D possibly being TRBD1 (5 bases). V was pared by 4 bases and J by 3 bases, with 7 bases between. Germline lookup yields CDR1 SGHRS and CDR2 YFSETQ. The CDR3 runs to 12 residues. The CDR3 here is CASSQGHYGYTF. CDR3 DNA: TGCGCCAGCAGCCAGGGCCACTATGGCTACACCTTC.

The CDR3 DNA reads as TGTGCCAGCAAAAACTCAGGGACTGAAGCTTTCTTT. This sequence encodes CASKNSGTEAFF. The V call is TRBV6-5, the J call TRBJ1-1; perhaps TRBD1 as D (5 bases). The germline gives CDR1 MNHEY, CDR2 SVGAGI. The CDR3 totals 12 residues. V was trimmed by 7 bases and J by 5 bases, leaving 11 bases between them.

The chain employs TRBV19 and TRBJ2-1, with TRBD1 as a possible D gene (5 bases). Trimming cost V 5 bases and J 1 base, with 12 bases left between them. The length of the CDR3 is 15 residues. The V gene's germline CDR1 is LNHDA and CDR2 SQIVND (reference sequence). CDR3 in amino acids: CASSPPGRSYNEQFF. In DNA, the CDR3 is TGTGCCAGTAGTCCGCCAGGGCGGTCCTACAATGAGCAGTTCTTC.